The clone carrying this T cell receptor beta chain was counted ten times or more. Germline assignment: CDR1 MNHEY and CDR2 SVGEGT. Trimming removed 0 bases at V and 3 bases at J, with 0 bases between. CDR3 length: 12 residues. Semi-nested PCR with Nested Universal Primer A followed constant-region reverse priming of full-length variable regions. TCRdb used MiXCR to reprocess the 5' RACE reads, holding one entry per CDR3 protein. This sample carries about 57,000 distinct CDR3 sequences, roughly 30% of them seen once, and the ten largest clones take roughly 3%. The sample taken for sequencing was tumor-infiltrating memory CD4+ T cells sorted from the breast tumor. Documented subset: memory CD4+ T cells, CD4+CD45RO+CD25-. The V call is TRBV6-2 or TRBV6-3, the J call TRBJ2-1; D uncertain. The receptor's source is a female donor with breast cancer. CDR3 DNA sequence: TGTGCCAGCAGTTACTCCTACAATGAGCAGTTCTTC. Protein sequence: CASSYSYNEQFF.